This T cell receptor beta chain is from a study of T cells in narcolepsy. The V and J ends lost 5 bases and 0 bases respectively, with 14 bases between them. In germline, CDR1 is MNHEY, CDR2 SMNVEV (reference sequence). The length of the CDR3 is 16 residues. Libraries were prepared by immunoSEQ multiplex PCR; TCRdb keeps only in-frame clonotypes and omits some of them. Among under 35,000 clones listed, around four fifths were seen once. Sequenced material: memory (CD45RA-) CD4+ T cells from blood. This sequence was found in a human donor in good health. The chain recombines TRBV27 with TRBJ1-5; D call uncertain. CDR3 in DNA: TGTGCCAGCAGTCCCCGGGGTGGTTATAGCAATCAGCCCCAGCATTTT. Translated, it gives CASSPRGGYSNQPQHF.